This entry features one TCR beta chain sequence. CDR1 is LGHNA and CDR2 is YNFKEQ in the germline V gene. CDR3 size: 12 residues. Deletions cut 2 bases from V and 6 bases from J, with 8 bases between. These data come from a study of graft-versus-host responses after intestinal transplantation. The table came from immunoSEQ multiplex PCR; TCRdb's copy has only in-frame clones and leaves some out. There are nearly 45,000 clones in the sample; roughly 91% occur only once, and 4% to 4.5% lies in the top ten. This TCR was sampled from a human patient who received an intestinal transplant, so some T cells may come from the graft donor. The chain links TRBV4-2 to TRBJ2-7, with TRBD1 as a possible D gene (5 bases). The source material was PBMCs, sampled 524 days after transplant. The CDR3 DNA is TGTGCCAGCAGCCAACGGACATCCGAGCAGTACTTC. This encodes CASSQRTSEQYF.